This TCR beta chain was found in a study of chemoradiotherapy in HPV16-positive cancers (dated by TCRdb to 2021 to 2024). Study-wide context: Candidate HPV-specific T-cell clones and common TCR motifs were defined through functional T-cell assays on cells from a couple of HPV16-positive patients. Whether T-cell immunity against the HPV oncoproteins E6 and E7 changes during chemoradiotherapy and whether survival is affected by this immunity were examined in the study. Next, the candidate HPV-specific TCRs and motifs were followed in TCR repertoires from approximately 87 patients with HPV-related cancers. The research as a whole found: Improved recurrence-free survival in HPV16-positive patients was associated with expansion of HPV-responsive T cells during chemoradiotherapy. Only a couple of HPV16-positive patients were used to derive the functional definition of HPV-specific T cells, and the survival association was reported for HPV16-positive patients. Expansion of candidate HPV-specific clones and E7-related TCR motifs was observed in the tumor microenvironment during treatment, whereas no such expansion was observed for non-HPV-specific T cells.

Worth noting for this clone: This clone's antigen is unknown. The input lacks base qualities; no much larger clone sits a single base away.

The protocol used for the library was the immunoSEQ multiplex PCR assay. TCRdb re-hosts the immuneACCESS table, in-frame sequences only. Its copies lack some clones; in the studies checked, an unresolved V gene accounts for under half of them, and the cause for the rest is not known. This sample gives 2,500 to 4,000 clones in total; 90% of them show up just once. Roughly 2.4% of the sample goes to the ten largest clones. Repertoires were sampled multiple times during chemoradiotherapy, which allowed clonal expansion in the tumor microenvironment to be followed. V has 7 bases trimmed and J has 1 base trimmed; junction bases matching no gene number 4. The CDR3 runs 15 amino acids, cysteine and phenylalanine included. Only the CDR3 DNA stays, 45 bases, in frame from base 1. CDR1 and CDR2 are drawn from the germline V gene: MNHNS, SASEGT.

Rearrangement joined TRBV6-1 to TRBJ2-6; TRBD1 fits 7 bases in the junction. The sequencing used tumor tissue, collected from a patient who underwent chemoradiotherapy. The receptor comes from a human donor with HPV-associated anogenital cancer. The DNA sequence is as follows: TGTGCCAGCATCCCACAGGGGTCTGGGGCCAACGTCCTGACTTTC. It encodes CASIPQGSGANVLTF.